The source of this TCR beta chain is a study of cytomegalovirus exposure and HLA in healthy donors. Study findings and constraints: The study carried out a later analysis of TCR beta sequences. It associated some 18,000 of them with specific HLA alleles at a false discovery rate of 0.05. A few chains tied to CMV proved CMV antigen-specific in vitro.

Amplification used 60 Vbeta primers and 13 Jbeta primers. Sequencing used immunoSEQ multiplex PCR; TCRdb keeps in-frame clones, though not all of them. The data hold around 150,000 clones, with over 70% observed a single time. This CDR3 region has 15 residues. V dropped 6 bases and J dropped 1; count of bases not matched to a gene: 7. Germline V gene sequence: CDR1 ENHRY, CDR2 SYGVKD. Details on this clone: Its antigen is not identified.

The sequence came from a man younger than 40 in good health and CMV-seronegative. The rearrangement joins TRBV10-3 to TRBJ1-1, with TRBD1 matching 8 bases. Sequenced sample: PBMCs. CDR3 in amino acids: CAIREPDRGNTEAFF. CDR3 DNA sequence: TGTGCCATCAGGGAACCCGACAGGGGGAACACTGAAGCTTTCTTT.